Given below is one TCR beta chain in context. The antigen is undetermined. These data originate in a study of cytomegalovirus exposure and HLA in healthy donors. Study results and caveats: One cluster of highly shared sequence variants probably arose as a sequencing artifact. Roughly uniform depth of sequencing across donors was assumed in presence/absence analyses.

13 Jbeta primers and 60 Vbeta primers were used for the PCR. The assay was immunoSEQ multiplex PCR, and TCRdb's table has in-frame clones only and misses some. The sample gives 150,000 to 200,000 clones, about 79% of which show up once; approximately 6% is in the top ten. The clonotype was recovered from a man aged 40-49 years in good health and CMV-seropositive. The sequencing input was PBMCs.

Here the CDR3 DNA reads TGCGCCAGCAGTGCCAGGGGTACCCCTTACAATGAGCAGTTCTTC. Amino acids: CASSARGTPYNEQFF. V gene TRBV10-1 combines with J gene TRBJ2-1, with D perhaps matching TRBD1 (6 bases). V shed 4 bases and J shed 4 bases, with 14 bases lying between them. This CDR3 has 15 residues. Germline assignment: CDR1 WNHNN and CDR2 SYGVQD (reference sequence).